One and the same sample provided the 19 T cell receptor beta chains below, sequenced in a study of blood T cell repertoires in COVID-19. Assay used: immunoSEQ multiplex PCR; TCRdb lists only in-frame clones, some missing. The repertoire holds 200,000 to 250,000 clones, roughly 85% seen once, with around 19% in the top ten. Specimen: PBMCs or T cells enriched from blood (not recorded which). The receptors here all came from a man aged 40-55 years who had recovered from COVID-19.

The CDR3 sequence: CSVGGRGNEKLFF. The CDR3 DNA reads as TGCAGCGTTGGGGGGAGGGGTAATGAAAAACTGTTTTTT. This sequence joins TRBV29-1 and TRBJ1-4; possible D gene TRBD1, 5 bases. The V gene lost 4 bases and the J gene lost 4 bases, with 10 bases spanning the gap. The CDR3 is 13 amino acids. The germline CDR1 and CDR2 sequences are SQVTM and ANQGSEA.

V gene TRBV6-5 combines with J gene TRBJ2-5; D call uncertain. Germline assignment: CDR1 MNHEY and CDR2 SVGAGI. This CDR3 is built from 14 residues. V dropped 3 bases and J dropped 2 bases, with 10 bases sitting between them. The CDR3 DNA reads as TGTGCCAGCAGTTATTCTTATAGACAAGAGACCCAGTACTTC. Translated: CASSYSYRQETQYF.

The V and J genes are TRBV9 and TRBJ2-3; 8 nucleotides align to TRBD1. The germline CDR1 and CDR2 sequences are SGDLS and YYNGEE. V lost 0 bases to trimming and J lost 6 bases; unmatched junction nucleotides: 6. CDR3 length: 15 amino acids. The CDR3 here is CASSVDDRGTDTQYF. The DNA for the CDR3 is TGTGCCAGCAGCGTAGACGACAGGGGAACGGATACGCAGTATTTT.

V gene TRBV4-1 combines with J gene TRBJ1-1, with unresolved D. Trimming cost V 0 bases and J 1 base, with 9 bases left between them. The CDR3 has 15 amino acids. CDR1 MGHRA and CDR2 YSYEKL come from the germline V gene. The CDR3 DNA follows: TGCGCCAGCAGCCAAGATCTCGCAGGGAACACTGAAGCTTTCTTT. Its protein is CASSQDLAGNTEAFF.

As DNA, the CDR3 is TGTGCCAGCAGCCGGGAGTCTTCCTACAATGAGCAGTTCTTC. It translates to CASSRESSYNEQFF. V is TRBV5-6 and J is TRBJ2-1, with a weak D call TRBD2 (6 bases). Germline V gene sequence: CDR1 SGHDT, CDR2 YYEEEE. The CDR3 is 14 amino acids. Trimming shortened V by 4 bases and J by 1 base, and 9 bases separated the two germline ends. Drawing the rest from reference TRBV5-6 and TRBJ2-1, the complete variable domain is DAGVTQSPTHLIKTRGQQVTLRCSPKSGHDTVSWYQQALGQGPQFIFQYYEEEERQRGNFPDRFSGHQFPNYSSELNVNALLLGDSALYLCASSRESSYNEQFFGPGTRLTVL.

CDR3 DNA: TGTGCCAGCAGCTTAGCACAGGGGCTGTACGAGCAGTACTTC. Its translation is CASSLAQGLYEQYF. The chain couples TRBV11-2 to TRBJ2-7; the match to TRBD1 covers 7 bases. CDR3 length equals 14 residues. The V segment lost 1 base and the J segment 4 bases; nucleotides outside the gene matches: 4. Germline-derived CDR1 and CDR2 are SGHAT and FQNNGV.

This clone was observed a few times. V and J are TRBV19 and TRBJ1-5; 12 bases fit TRBD1. J lost 2 bases, V lost 4 bases, and 15 bases had no gene match. This CDR3 has 20 residues. Germline-derived CDR1 and CDR2 are LNHDA and SQIVND (reference sequence). CDR3 in amino acids: CASSSPGTGGGFLGNQPQHF. For the CDR3, the DNA is TGTGCCAGTAGTAGTCCCGGGACAGGGGGCGGCTTCCTAGGCAATCAGCCCCAGCATTTT.

V and J are TRBV4-1 and TRBJ1-5; D might be TRBD1 (5 bases). In germline, CDR1 is MGHRA, CDR2 YSYEKL. The CDR3 is made up of 17 amino acids. Trimming took off 3 bases at V and 1 base at J, with 16 bases between the two ends. CDR3 sequence (DNA): TGCGCCAGCAGCCAGACCGGGGGGTGGGGGAGCAATCAGCCCCAGCATTTT. Translation: CASSQTGGWGSNQPQHF.

This clone was observed a single time. The chain couples TRBV2 to TRBJ2-2; 11 bases match TRBD1. Trimming cost V 7 bases and J 6 bases; bases outside gene matches: 13. The CDR3 contains 17 residues. Germline CDR1 SNHLY, CDR2 FYNNEI. Written as DNA, the CDR3 is TGTGCCAGCATCCCGGACAGGGGGCGATTCCGTGCCGGGGAGCTGTTTTTT. This encodes CASIPDRGRFRAGELFF.

The chain is built from TRBV6-1 and TRBJ2-5; TRBD1 matches at 8 bases. This CDR3 spans 17 amino acids. Germline V gene sequence: CDR1 MNHNS, CDR2 SASEGT. The J segment lost 5 bases and the V segment lost 1 base, leaving 12 bases of the junction unmatched. The CDR3 DNA is TGTGCCAGCAGTGAAGGGTACCTCAGGGGGCCCGGGGAGACCCAGTACTTC. Protein sequence: CASSEGYLRGPGETQYF.

This clone was seen a single time. The same CDR3 also results from other DNA sequences found in this sample. J is TRBJ1-1 and V is TRBV29-1; tentative D call: TRBD1 (5 bases). The CDR3 covers 13 residues. The V end was cut by 6 bases, the J end by 0 bases, with 11 bases between. In germline, CDR1 is SQVTM, CDR2 ANQGSEA. The CDR3 loop is CSVGGDLNTEAFF. DNA for the CDR3: TGCAGCGTGGGGGGTGACTTGAACACTGAAGCTTTCTTT.

This chain links TRBV6-1 with TRBJ2-7; D may be TRBD2 (6 bases). The CDR3 consists of 15 residues. Germline V CDR1 and CDR2: MNHNS, SASEGT. Trimming shortened V by 0 bases and J by 2 bases, and 11 bases separated the two germline ends. The chain's CDR3 is CASSEAGGVTYEQYF. The CDR3 DNA follows: TGTGCCAGCAGTGAAGCGGGAGGCGTAACCTACGAGCAGTACTTC.

The chain couples TRBV6-5 to TRBJ1-5, with D unresolved. V lost 6 bases and J lost 0, with 6 bases in between. From germline, CDR1 is MNHEY and CDR2 SVGAGI. CDR3 length: 13 amino acids. DNA for the CDR3: TGTGCCAGCAGCACCGGTAGCAATCAGCCCCAGCATTTT. Protein sequence: CASSTGSNQPQHF.

V usage is TRBV28 and J usage is TRBJ1-4; D is perhaps TRBD1 (5 bases). This CDR3 has 15 residues. Germline loops: CDR1 MDHEN, CDR2 SYDVKM. V was shortened by 1 base and J by 6 bases, with 12 bases between the two germline ends. CDR3 nucleotide sequence: TGTGCCAGCAGTTTATTCGCAGGGCGAGATGAAAAACTGTTTTTT. Translation: CASSLFAGRDEKLFF.

This chain connects TRBV30 to TRBJ2-3, with 12 bases that match TRBD2. Germline V gives CDR1 GTSNPN, CDR2 SVGIG (reference sequence). The CDR3 sequence is 14 residues long. The V gene end was trimmed by 8 bases and the J gene end by 5 bases; junction bases not matched to a gene: 8. The CDR3 bases are TGTGCCACCACACCGGGACTAGCGGGAGATACGCAGTATTTT. The encoded protein is CATTPGLAGDTQYF.

A single count supports this clone. CDR3 region: CASSQDVAGEGLYEQYF. The CDR3 DNA reads as TGTGCCAGCAGCCAAGACGTGGCGGGAGAGGGCCTATACGAGCAGTACTTC. The rearrangement uses TRBV3-1 (or the pseudogene TRBV3-2) and TRBJ2-7; 7 bases match TRBD2. The CDR3 sequence is 17 residues long. V was pared by 0 bases and J by 4 bases, with 12 bases of the junction left unmatched. Germline-derived CDR1 and CDR2 are LGHDT and YNNKEL (reference sequence).

This clone was observed a few times. The CDR3 DNA is TGTGCCAGCAGTTTGCCCACTCCCGGGACAGGGGGCCTCACAAAGACCCAGTACTTC. Its protein is CASSLPTPGTGGLTKTQYF. This chain joins TRBV28 and TRBJ2-5; 12 bases align to TRBD1. The CDR3 spans 19 residues. V lost 3 bases, J lost 6 bases, and 17 bases stayed unmatched. Germline lookup yields CDR1 MDHEN and CDR2 SYDVKM.

The chain carries TRBV19 and TRBJ2-7; D perhaps matches TRBD1 (5 bases). CDR1 and CDR2 from the germline V gene are LNHDA and SQIVND (reference sequence). CDR3 length: 13 residues. V lost 5 bases, J lost 2 bases, and 10 bases lay in between. CDR3 sequence reads: CASSLQETYEQYF. The CDR3 coding sequence is TGTGCCAGTAGTTTACAGGAGACCTACGAGCAGTACTTC.

This chain joins TRBV5-6 and TRBJ1-6; TRBD1 matches at 10 bases. Germline lookup yields CDR1 SGHDT and CDR2 YYEEEE. Trimming cost V 3 bases and J 9 bases; bases outside gene matches: 6. This CDR3 comprises 15 residues. The CDR3 DNA reads as TGTGCCAGCAGCTCCCGGGACAGGGGTGGTTCACCCCTCCACTTT. It is translated as CASSSRDRGGSPLHF.